Presented here are 32 T cell receptor beta chains from one specimen sequenced in a study of tumor-infiltrating lymphocytes in primary liver carcinoma. Co-extraction yielded RNA and DNA from around 20-30 mg of unsorted bulk tissue. From about 530 ng total RNA, TCR beta cDNA was generated with a primer in the constant region. It was through three nested multiplex PCR rounds of slightly modified ARM-PCR that TCR beta libraries arose. PCR rounds one and two used TRBV1-TRBV30 forward primers with a C-beta reverse primer for roughly 9 cycles each. TCRdb redid the calling of the multiplex PCR reads with MiXCR, one entry per CDR3 protein. The table has fewer than 75,000 distinct CDR3 sequences, over 60% seen once. The sample comprised liver tumor tissue from sampling region 4. Subset specified: tumor region T4, right-lateral pole. These receptor sequences come from a man aged 35 to 55 with primary liver carcinoma and hepatitis B virus infection.

The chain links TRBV29-1 to TRBJ2-3, with D tentatively TRBD1 or TRBD2 (5 bases each). The CDR3 covers 15 residues. V was cut by 3 bases and J by 2 bases, with 15 bases left in between. CDR1 is SQVTM, CDR2 ANQGSEA, per germline. CDR3 sequence reads: CSVEDGTGITDTQYF. CDR3 bases: TGCAGCGTTGAGGACGGGACCGGCATCACAGATACGCAGTATTTT.

This clonotype was seen just once. One end of the junction varies from germline; a read error may be responsible. The CDR3 DNA is TGTGCCAGCAGTTTAGAGTTCGGGATCTCTGGTGAGCAGTACTTC. This translates into CASSLEFGISGEQYF. This chain joins TRBV11-2 and TRBJ2-7; D may be TRBD2 (5 bases). Germline CDR1 is SGHAT and CDR2 is FQNNGV. This CDR3 has 15 residues.

For this clonotype: Here the CDR3 omits its conserved ending phenylalanine or tryptophan, so a read error is the likely source. Because the CDR3's place on the DNA is in doubt, the DNA is left out and the CDR3 is given as listed by TCRdb. V gene TRBV6-6 combines with J gene TRBJ1-1. Germline CDR1 reads MNHNY; CDR2 reads SVGAGI (reference sequence). The CDR3 numbers 12 amino acids, ends counted. The CDR3 is CASSYSDTEAYL.

Notes on this clonotype: This likely comes from a read error, as the CDR3 has no conserved phenylalanine or tryptophan at its end. The rearrangement uses TRBV6-5 and TRBJ1-1, with 9 bases matching TRBD1. Germline V gene lookup returns CDR1 MNHEY and CDR2 SVGAGI. This CDR3 region has 18 residues. The CDR3 sequence is CASSHTGGQGALGTEAFI. DNA of the CDR3: TGTGCAAGCAGCCATACTGGGGGACAGGGTGCGTTGGGCACTGAAGCTTTCATT.

This clonotype was seen at least ten times. A much bigger clone sits one base away, suggesting this may be a read error. The chain employs TRBV7-8 and TRBJ2-7; 8 bases agree with TRBD2. Germline assignment: CDR1 SGHVS and CDR2 FQNEAQ. J gave up 7 bases and V 5 bases, and 13 bases lay outside the gene matches. The CDR3 runs 15 residues. The CDR3 sequence is CASSVIAGGRGEQYF. CDR3 DNA: TGTGCCAGCAGCGTAATCGCGGGGGGCCGGGGGGAGCAGTACTTC.

Turning to this clonotype: Relative to the germline gene, one junction end is altered; a read error may explain this. This sequence joins TRBV11-2 and TRBJ1-1; 7 bases align to TRBD1. The CDR3 spans 16 residues. Per the germline V gene, CDR1 is SGHAT and CDR2 is FQNNGV. CDR3 sequence: CASSKGAGGMNIEAFF. Written as DNA, the CDR3 is TGTGCCAGTAGTAAAGGAGCAGGGGGAATGAACATTGAAGCTTTCTTT.

The V gene is TRBV6-1, the J gene TRBJ2-6; maybe TRBD2 (6 bases). V lost 2 bases to trimming and J lost 6 bases, with 11 bases between them. Germline loops: CDR1 MNHNS, CDR2 SASEGT. The CDR3 runs to 15 residues. CDR3 in amino acids: CASSELGGEANVLTF. For the CDR3, the DNA is TGTGCCAGCAGTGAATTGGGAGGTGAGGCCAACGTCCTGACTTTC.

This clonotype occurred a few times. A single base separates this from a much larger clone, so it may be a read error. The V call is TRBV25-1, the J call TRBJ2-5, with 13 bases identical to TRBD2. Per germline, CDR1 MGHDK and CDR2 SYGVNS. The CDR3 extends over 16 amino acids. The ends lost 6 bases at V and 5 bases at J; junction bases unmatched: 9. CDR3 loop: CASSRLAGGQKETQYF. CDR3 nucleotides: TGTGCCAGCAGCCGACTAGCGGGAGGCCAGAAGGAGACCCAGTACTTC.

The rearrangement links TRBV6-2 or TRBV6-3 to TRBJ2-1; D unclear. Germline values: CDR1 MNHEY, CDR2 SVGEGT. V gave up 10 bases and J gave up 10 bases, with 14 bases separating them. The CDR3 consists of 11 residues. CDR3 amino acids: CATRSRKEQFF. For the CDR3, the DNA is TGTGCCACCAGATCGCGGAAAGAGCAGTTCTTC.

The genes are TRBV19 and TRBJ2-4, with D perhaps TRBD2 (6 bases). CDR1 is LNHDA, CDR2 SQIVND, per germline (reference sequence). V shed 3 bases and J shed 0 bases, with 27 bases lying between them. CDR3 length: 21 residues. This CDR3 is CASSIEGQGTSRHRAKNIQYF. In DNA form, the CDR3 reads TGTGCCAGTAGTATTGAGGGCCAGGGAACTAGCAGGCATAGAGCCAAAAACATTCAGTACTTC.

Turning to this clonotype: A read error may produce the germline difference seen at one junction end. The chain has TRBV29-1 and TRBJ2-5; D might be TRBD1 (6 bases). Germline V gives CDR1 SQVTM, CDR2 ANQGSEA. The CDR3 is made up of 12 amino acids. The CDR3 DNA follows: TGCAGCGATATGGACAGTGGAGAGACACAGTACTTC. It is translated as CSDMDSGETQYF.

As for this clonotype: At one of its ends the junction is not consistent with the germline gene, which may arise from a read error. This chain connects TRBV11-2 to TRBJ2-3; tentative D call: TRBD2 (5 bases). Per the germline V gene, CDR1 is SGHAT and CDR2 is FQNNGV. The CDR3 covers 14 residues. Written as DNA, the CDR3 is TGTGCCAACAGCTTAGAGGGCAGCAGGGATACGCAGTATTTT. Residues: CANSLEGSRDTQYF.

This clonotype was counted many times. This chain connects TRBV6-6 to TRBJ1-4; D is unclear. Trimming shortened V by 9 bases and J by 8 bases, and 10 bases separated the two germline ends. The germline V gene has CDR1 MNHNY and CDR2 SVGAGI (reference sequence). The CDR3 consists of 11 residues. The CDR3 sequence is CASSTKEKLFF. The CDR3 bases are TGTGCCAGTTCGACGAAAGAAAAACTGTTTTTT.

For this clonotype: The germline gene is not matched at one end of the junction; a read error may be the cause. This chain joins TRBV11-2 and TRBJ2-1; 10 bases align to TRBD2. The V gene's germline CDR1 is SGHAT and CDR2 FQNNGV. This CDR3 has 15 amino acids. CDR3 protein: CASSPQREGWSERFF. CDR3 DNA sequence: TGTGCCAGCAGCCCTCAGCGGGAGGGATGGAGTGAGCGGTTCTTC.

This clonotype was found many times. The V call is TRBV9, the J call TRBJ2-1; TRBD1 aligns across 8 bases. Trimming at V came to 6 bases and at J to 8 bases, leaving 13 bases not matched to a gene. Germline V gene data show CDR1 as SGDLS and CDR2 as YYNGEE. This CDR3 is 15 amino acids long. In DNA, the CDR3 is TGTGCCAGCACCCGCGGGACAGGTGGTAGTGATGAGCAGTTCTTC. It is translated as CASTRGTGGSDEQFF.

This clonotype was seen at least ten times. The missing conserved phenylalanine or tryptophan at the end of this CDR3 makes a read error likely. This chain links TRBV11-1 with TRBJ2-3, with a tentative D call TRBD2 (6 bases). Germline lookup yields CDR1 SGHAT and CDR2 FQDESV (reference sequence). Trimming shortened V by 0 bases and J by 0 bases, and 7 bases separated the two germline ends. There are 15 residues in the CDR3. The CDR3 DNA sequence: TGTGCCAGCAGCTTAGCGGGAGGAAGCACAGATACGCAGTATCTT. Protein sequence: CASSLAGGSTDTQYL.

This sequence joins TRBV5-1 and TRBJ2-5, with TRBD1 identical over 7 bases. The CDR3 is 17 residues long. Germline V CDR1 and CDR2: SGHRS, YFSETQ. With 7 bases clipped from V and 0 bases from J, the junction kept 15 bases outside the gene matches. The CDR3 region is CASGRGQSLLYQETQYF. CDR3 nucleotides: TGCGCCAGCGGAAGGGGACAGTCCCTCCTGTACCAAGAGACCCAGTACTTC.

About this clonotype itself: A read error is possible here, since a much larger clone lies one base away. The V and J genes are TRBV2 and TRBJ2-3; D call uncertain. The V gene's germline CDR1 is SNHLY and CDR2 FYNNEI. This CDR3 has 12 amino acids. The CDR3 loop is CVSSVGTDTQYF. For the CDR3, the DNA is TGTGTCAGCAGTGTGGGCACAGATACGCAGTATTTT.

A note on this clonotype: This is likely a read error, given that the CDR3 carries no conserved phenylalanine or tryptophan at its end. V is TRBV6-1 and J is TRBJ2-7; TRBD2 aligns across 15 bases. The germline V gene encodes CDR1 MNHNS and CDR2 SASEGT. The V gene end was trimmed by 4 bases and the J gene end by 3 bases; junction bases not matched to a gene: 4. The CDR3 loop spans 16 amino acids. Here the CDR3 DNA reads TGTGCCAGCAGTGGAGAGGGACTAGCGGGAGGCTACGAGCAGTACTCC. Encoded protein: CASSGEGLAGGYEQYS.

This clonotype was seen many times. The chain recombines TRBV6-1 with TRBJ2-4, with TRBD1 matching 10 bases. This CDR3 contains 16 residues. With 6 bases clipped from V and 5 bases from J, the junction kept 10 bases outside the gene matches. Germline-derived CDR1 and CDR2 are MNHNS and SASEGT. As DNA, the CDR3 is TGTGCCAGCAGGCTTGGGCTCGGACAGGGGGAAAACATTCAGTACTTC. It translates to CASRLGLGQGENIQYF.

With regard to this clonotype: The junction and the germline gene differ at one end; a read error may be behind it. This CDR3 reads CARSGMGAPGELFF. The CDR3 DNA follows: TGTGCCAGGAGTGGTATGGGGGCGCCCGGGGAGCTGTTTTTT. The chain has TRBV2 and TRBJ2-2; D is possibly TRBD1 (6 bases). The CDR3 length is 14 residues. Germline V gene sequence: CDR1 SNHLY, CDR2 FYNNEI.

Worth noting for this clonotype: A much larger clone lies a single base off, so this may be a read error. The genes are TRBV6-6 and TRBJ1-1; TRBD1 agrees at 10 bases. The germline V gene has CDR1 MNHNY and CDR2 SVGAGI (reference sequence). The ends lost 7 bases at V and 5 bases at J; junction bases unmatched: 7. CDR3 length: 14 amino acids. CDR3 residues: CASNGTGVMTEAFF. The CDR3 coding sequence is TGTGCCAGCAATGGGACAGGGGTAATGACTGAAGCTTTCTTT.

This clonotype has ten or more counts. The CDR3 bases are TGCGCCAGCAGCTTGGTAGGGGGGAGCCAAGAGACCCAGTACTTC. This codes for CASSLVGGSQETQYF. The V call is TRBV5-1, the J call TRBJ2-5; either TRBD1 or TRBD2 may supply D (6 bases each). This CDR3 contains 15 residues. CDR1 is SGHRS and CDR2 is YFSETQ in the germline V gene. Trimming removed 0 bases at V and 1 base at J, with 10 bases between.

Notes on this clonotype: One end of the junction varies from germline; a read error may be responsible. V is TRBV29-1 and J is TRBJ2-5; 11 bases match TRBD1. Germline CDR1 SQVTM, CDR2 ANQGSEA. The CDR3 is 15 amino acids. In DNA form, the CDR3 reads TGCAGAGTTGAAGCGGACAGGGGGCGAGTAGAGACCCAGTACTTC. Encoded protein: CRVEADRGRVETQYF. The full variable domain, rest sourced from reference TRBV29-1 and TRBJ2-5, is SAVISQKPSRDICQRGTSLTIQCQVDSQVTMMFWYRQQPGQSLTLIATANQGSEATYESGFVIDKFPISRPNLTFSTLTVSNMSPEDSSIYLCRVEADRGRVETQYFGPGTRLLVL.

This clonotype was seen just once. A much larger clone differs from this one at a single base, so this may be a read error. This chain connects TRBV7-3 to TRBJ1-4; D possibly corresponds to TRBD1 (5 bases). Germline CDR1 and CDR2: SGHTA and FQGTGA. The CDR3 is 17 amino acids. CDR3 coding DNA: TGTGCCAGCAACTTACCCTCCGACCTCAGGGTTGATGAAAAACTGTTTTTT. Translated: CASNLPSDLRVDEKLFF.

The CDR3 bases are TGTGCCATTAGCCTGGGGGGGCTCGGTACCTACGAGCAGTACTTC. Translation: CAISLGGLGTYEQYF. This sequence joins TRBV6-5 and TRBJ2-7; D perhaps matches TRBD2 (7 bases). V gave up 10 bases and J gave up 2 bases, with 21 bases separating them. This CDR3 region has 15 residues. Germline V gene data show CDR1 as MNHEY and CDR2 as SVGAGI.

Of note for this clonotype: No conserved phenylalanine or tryptophan ends this CDR3, so it is likely a read error. The CDR3 DNA sequence: TGTGCCAGCAGGGCTGTTGCGGGCCCTAGTACAGATACGCAGTATTTG. Its protein product is CASRAVAGPSTDTQYL. The rearrangement links TRBV6-5 to TRBJ2-3; D possibly corresponds to TRBD2 (5 bases). Trimming pared 6 bases from V and 3 bases from J, leaving 19 bases between. This CDR3 is 16 amino acids long. Germline V lookup: CDR1 MNHEY, CDR2 SVGAGI.

With respect to this clonotype: Germline is not matched at one junction end, which may reflect a read error. The chain joins TRBV28 to TRBJ2-7, with D possibly TRBD1 on 7 matching bases. Germline lookup yields CDR1 MDHEN and CDR2 SYDVKM. The CDR3 length is 13 residues. DNA for the CDR3: TGTGCCAGCAGTCCCGGACAGGACTACGAGCTTTATTTC. Its translation is CASSPGQDYELYF.

Concerning this clonotype: A much larger clone lies a single base off, so this may be a read error. Given the absence of the conserved phenylalanine or tryptophan at the CDR3 end, a read error is likely. This chain connects TRBV28 to TRBJ2-7; 9 positions match TRBD2. From germline, CDR1 is MDHEN and CDR2 SYDVKM. The V segment lost 5 bases and the J segment 3 bases; nucleotides outside the gene matches: 5. The CDR3 spans 14 residues. The CDR3 reads CASSPLAGIYEQYI. Written as DNA, the CDR3 is TGTGCCAGCAGTCCGCTAGCGGGGATCTACGAGCAGTACATC.

A word on this clonotype: This sequence may be a read error, since a much larger clone differs from it by one base. J is TRBJ1-1 and V is TRBV6-1; TRBD1 matches at 8 bases. CDR1 MNHNS and CDR2 SASEGT come from the germline V gene. V lost 10 bases and J lost 6; bases outside the gene matches: 13. This CDR3 is 14 amino acids long. DNA for the CDR3: TGTGCCAACAGCCCAATCACAGGGGGGTCTGAAGCTTTCTTT. The encoded protein is CANSPITGGSEAFF.

This clonotype showed up just a few times. The chain carries TRBV28 and TRBJ2-2, with a tentative D call TRBD1 (5 bases). V was shortened by 5 bases and J by 1 base, with 11 bases between the two germline ends. The CDR3 loop spans 15 amino acids. Germline V gene data show CDR1 as MDHEN and CDR2 as SYDVKM. The DNA for the CDR3 is TGTGCCAGCAGTCGAACGACAGAGAACACCGGGGAGCTGTTTTTT. Its translation is CASSRTTENTGELFF.

About this clonotype itself: At one end the junction does not follow the germline gene, possibly because of a read error. The chain links TRBV5-5 to TRBJ2-1, with unresolved D. Germline values: CDR1 SGHKS, CDR2 YYEKEE (reference sequence). The CDR3 covers 15 residues. The chain's CDR3 is CASNLVPGRYNDQFF. In DNA, the CDR3 is TGTGCCAGCAACCTGGTTCCCGGACGGTACAATGACCAGTTCTTC. The variable domain in full, with the rest retrieved from reference TRBV5-5 and TRBJ2-1, is DAGVTQSPTHLIKTRGQQVTLRCSPISGHKSVSWYQQVLGQGPQFIFQYYEKEERGRGNFPDRFSARQFPNYSSELNVNALLLGDSALYLCASNLVPGRYNDQFFGPGTRLTVL.